The 12 T cell receptor beta chains below come from one sample, sequenced in a study of T cells in localized non-small cell lung cancer. Data came from immunoSEQ multiplex PCR; TCRdb stores just in-frame clones and leaves some out. Of roughly 2,800 clones in the sample, about 20% were seen once. Source: lung tumor tissue, taken before any cancer treatment. Receptors were obtained from a female donor older than 55 with stage I lung adenocarcinoma.

The chain is built from TRBV1 and TRBJ1-4. TRBV1 corresponds to a pseudogene. The CDR3 has 15 amino acids. This CDR3 reads CTSSPPRAHWEKLFF. CDR3 nucleotides: TGCACCAGCAGCCCCCCCAGAGCCCATTGGGAAAAACTGTTTTTT.

The chain recombines TRBV28 with TRBJ2-5; 7 bases line up with TRBD2. Germline V gene sequence: CDR1 MDHEN, CDR2 SYDVKM. The CDR3 runs to 13 residues. Trimming at V came to 8 bases and at J to 5 bases, leaving 8 bases not matched to a gene. The DNA for the CDR3 is TGTGCCAGCTGCCCCCACGGGGGGGAGACCCAGTACTTC. Protein product: CASCPHGGETQYF.

This chain joins TRBV9 and TRBJ1-1; tentatively, D is TRBD1 (6 bases). CDR1 and CDR2 (germline): SGDLS, YYNGEE. V was pared by 2 bases and J by 3 bases, with 11 bases between. The CDR3 totals 14 residues. This chain's CDR3 is CASSVRGSDTEAFF. CDR3 nucleotides: TGTGCCAGCAGCGTCAGGGGCTCAGACACTGAAGCTTTCTTT.

Only one count was recorded for this clone. This chain joins TRBV28 and TRBJ2-7; the match to TRBD2 covers 10 bases. This CDR3 region has 13 residues. The V gene end was trimmed by 10 bases and the J gene end by 1 base; junction bases not matched to a gene: 4. Germline CDR1 reads MDHEN; CDR2 reads SYDVKM. As DNA, the CDR3 is TGTGCCACGCTAGCGGGAGTATCCTACGAGCAGTACTTC. It codes for CATLAGVSYEQYF.

This clone was seen a few times. This chain joins TRBV7-1 and TRBJ2-7; D is ambiguous. TRBV7-1 is given ORF status, its function remaining uncertain. V shed 5 bases and J shed 9 bases, with 17 bases lying between them. The CDR3 has 13 amino acids. The CDR3 DNA follows: TGTGCCAGCAGCCGAACAGTGGAAGGGCCGCAGTACTTC. Its translation is CASSRTVEGPQYF.

The chain is built from TRBV6-8 and TRBJ1-2; D perhaps matches TRBD1 (5 bases). CDR3 length: 15 amino acids. Trimming stripped 3 bases from V and 4 bases from J, with 15 bases between. Germline assignment: CDR1 MNHGY and CDR2 SAAAGT. CDR3 nucleotide sequence: TGTGCCAGCAGTTATTGGGAAAGGGGCGGCTATGGCTACACCTTC. Amino acid sequence: CASSYWERGGYGYTF.

In its sample, this clone was seen a few times. This chain links TRBV11-3 with TRBJ2-7, with D unclear. The V gene lost 1 base and the J gene lost 0 bases, with 7 bases spanning the gap. The CDR3 runs 14 residues. Germline loops: CDR1 SGHNT, CDR2 YENEEA. This CDR3 reads CASSLGGPSYEQYF. The CDR3 DNA reads TGTGCCAGCAGCTTAGGGGGTCCCTCCTACGAGCAGTACTTC.

The V and J genes are TRBV10-2 and TRBJ1-5, with 7 bases lining up with TRBD1. The CDR3 consists of 14 residues. The trim removed 5 bases at V and 4 bases at J, leaving 5 bases unmatched. CDR1 is WSHSY, CDR2 SAAADI, per germline. The CDR3 coding sequence is TGCGCCAGCAGTTTACCGGGACAGAATCAGCCCCAGCATTTT. Its protein product is CASSLPGQNQPQHF.

CDR3 sequence reads: CASSTGLSETQYF. The CDR3 DNA reads as TGCGCCAGCAGTACAGGGTTGAGCGAGACCCAGTACTTC. The chain joins TRBV10-2 to TRBJ2-5, with a tentative D call TRBD1 (6 bases). The CDR3 totals 13 residues. Trimming removed 5 bases from V and 5 bases from J, with 12 bases in between. Germline V lookup: CDR1 WSHSY, CDR2 SAAADI.

J is TRBJ1-2 and V is TRBV10-2, with 7 bases lining up with TRBD1. The CDR3 has 16 residues. CDR1 and CDR2 from the germline V gene are WSHSY and SAAADI. The ends lost 3 bases at V and 4 bases at J; junction bases unmatched: 11. The CDR3 DNA reads as TGCGCCAGCAGTGACCTGGACAGGTTGCCCCTCTATGGCTACACCTTC. The encoded protein is CASSDLDRLPLYGYTF.

The chain recombines TRBV30 with TRBJ2-1; no clear D gene. The germline gives CDR1 GTSNPN, CDR2 SVGIG (reference sequence). CDR3 size: 12 residues. Trimming cost V 3 bases and J 6 bases, with 9 bases left between them. The CDR3 spells CAWSELLNEQFF. CDR3 in DNA: TGTGCCTGGAGCGAACTTCTCAATGAGCAGTTCTTC.

This clone was seen only a few times. The chain employs TRBV6-4 and TRBJ2-4, with 8 bases matching TRBD1. Germline V lookup: CDR1 MRHNA, CDR2 SNTAGT. The CDR3 has 14 amino acids. Trimming at V came to 5 bases and at J to 7 bases, leaving 7 bases not matched to a gene. CDR3 sequence reads: CASSFDRGTNIQYF. The CDR3 nucleotides are TGTGCCAGCAGTTTCGACAGGGGTACGAACATTCAGTACTTC.